This T cell receptor (beta chain) came from a study of T cells expressing NK-cell markers. The germline CDR1 and CDR2 sequences are SNHLY and FYNNEI. The CDR3 is 16 amino acids. TCRdb reprocessed the 5' RACE reads and stores each CDR3 protein as one record, lacking DNA. This listing includes roughly 380,000 distinct CDR3 sequences. The sequence was obtained from a man aged 18-70 years in good health. Sequencing was done on a sample of blood T cells: a sorted CD56 or NKG2C T cell subset, CD4+ or CD8+ T cells, or bulk PBMC T cells (not recorded which). The genes are TRBV2 and TRBJ2-2; the TRBD1 assignment by TCRdb is unverifiable without DNA. The CDR3 is CASSPRQGMNTGELFF. The whole variable domain, filled in from reference TRBV2 and TRBJ2-2, reads EPEVTQTPSHQVTQMGQEVILRCVPISNHLYFYWYRQILGQKVEFLVSFYNNEISEKSEIFDDQFSVERPDGSNFTLKIRSTKLEDSAMYFCASSPRQGMNTGELFFGEGSRLTVL.